Below, 24 T cell receptor beta chains from the same sample are listed, as sequenced in a study of shared clonotypes between healthy human individuals (dated by TCRdb to 2018 to 2021). Receptor libraries were prepared by the immunoSEQ multiplex PCR assay. TCRdb mirrors the immuneACCESS table, restricted to in-frame sequences. Some clones are absent from its copies; in checked studies, under half trace to an unresolved V gene, and the reason for the others is unknown. The sample data list around 2.5 million clones, and approximately 94% of these were observed just once. The ten largest clones represent 0.35% to 0.45% of the sample. The sequencing sample was made of naive CD4+ T cells from PBMCs. According to the study, the label for this sample's cell subset or site signals: CD45RA+ positively selected. The receptors originated from a man aged 18-30 years in good health. Some clones in this sample may be carry-over from other donors' samples.

V usage is TRBV29-1 and J usage is TRBJ2-7; D is unclear. Trimming removed 4 bases from V and 4 bases from J, with 8 bases in between. Looked up from germline, CDR1 is SQVTM and CDR2 is ANQGSEA. The CDR3 is 11 amino acids. For the CDR3, the DNA is TGCAGCGTTGTAGTGTTGTACGAGCAGTACTTC. This encodes CSVVVLYEQYF.

The chain is built from TRBV6-1 and TRBJ2-7; D might be TRBD1 (6 bases). Germline lookup yields CDR1 MNHNS and CDR2 SASEGT. V was shortened by 6 bases and J by 8 bases, with 8 bases between the two germline ends. The CDR3 contains 10 residues. CDR3 sequence: CASSTGKQYF. Written as DNA, the CDR3 is TGTGCCAGCAGCACAGGGAAGCAGTACTTC.

This clone was recorded once. The rearrangement links TRBV5-1 to TRBJ2-3, with D maybe TRBD2 (6 bases). Germline V CDR1 and CDR2: SGHRS, YFSETQ. Trimming left V 4 bases short and J 3 bases short, with 18 bases between. CDR3 length: 16 amino acids. The CDR3 reads CASSRHPTRETDTQYF. CDR3 DNA sequence: TGCGCCAGCAGCCGCCACCCGACTAGGGAGACAGATACGCAGTATTTT.

The chain has TRBV2 and TRBJ1-2; the D gene is possibly TRBD1 (5 bases). Trimming removed 11 bases from V and 4 bases from J, with 17 bases in between. Per germline, CDR1 SNHLY and CDR2 FYNNEI. CDR3 length equals 13 residues. CDR3 sequence reads: CAGTYMQSYGYTF. CDR3 nucleotide sequence: TGTGCCGGGACCTACATGCAGAGCTATGGCTACACCTTC.

The rearrangement links TRBV5-1 to TRBJ2-3; TRBD2 agrees at 12 bases. The junction had 6 bases not matched to a gene; V was cut back by 4 bases and J by 6 bases. CDR1 is SGHRS, CDR2 YFSETQ, per germline. The CDR3 has 15 residues. CDR3 nucleotides: TGCGCCAGCAGCACCGGACTAGCGGGGTGGGATACGCAGTATTTT. Translation: CASSTGLAGWDTQYF. Together with reference TRBV5-1 and TRBJ2-3, the CDR3 gives the full variable domain: KAGVTQTPRYLIKTRGQQVTLSCSPISGHRSVSWYQQTPGQGLQFLFEYFSETQRNKGNFPGRFSGRQFSNSRSEMNVSTLELGDSALYLCASSTGLAGWDTQYFGPGTRLTVL.

The V and J genes are TRBV7-3 and TRBJ2-1, with 9 bases fitting TRBD1. Germline V gives CDR1 SGHTA, CDR2 FQGTGA. The CDR3 consists of 15 residues. Unmatched junction bases numbered 4, after V lost 5 bases and J lost 2 bases. CDR3 amino acids: CASSVDRGTYNEQFF. The CDR3 DNA follows: TGTGCCAGCAGCGTTGACAGGGGGACCTACAATGAGCAGTTCTTC.

J is TRBJ2-1 and V is TRBV29-1; 9 bases line up with TRBD1. The CDR3 extends over 13 amino acids. Germline V lookup: CDR1 SQVTM, CDR2 ANQGSEA. The J segment lost 7 bases and the V segment lost 7 bases, leaving 8 bases of the junction unmatched. The CDR3 loop reads CSAPGQGGNEQFF. CDR3 bases: TGCAGCGCCCCGGGACAGGGAGGGAATGAGCAGTTCTTC.

The rearrangement uses TRBV5-8 and TRBJ2-7; no definite D call. The V gene lost 0 bases and the J gene lost 3 bases, with 7 bases spanning the gap. CDR1 and CDR2 (germline): SGHTS, YDEGEE. The CDR3 is 13 residues long. CDR3 in DNA: TGTGCCAGCAGCTTGGAGGCCATCTACGAGCAGTACTTC. Residues: CASSLEAIYEQYF.

The chain joins TRBV19 to TRBJ2-1; TRBD2 aligns across 7 bases. Germline V gene lookup returns CDR1 LNHDA and CDR2 SQIVND (reference sequence). V was clipped by 3 bases and J by 5 bases; unmatched bases: 19. The CDR3 contains 19 residues. The CDR3: CASSIATPGWAGVDNEQFF. As DNA, the CDR3 is TGTGCCAGTAGTATCGCCACCCCGGGGTGGGCGGGAGTCGACAATGAGCAGTTCTTC.

V usage is TRBV11-3 and J usage is TRBJ2-7; 9 bases are a match to TRBD1. CDR3 length equals 14 residues. Germline loops: CDR1 SGHNT, CDR2 YENEEA. J was trimmed by 3 bases and V by 4 bases; bases with no gene match: 4. The CDR3 here is CASSWGQGSYEQYF. In nucleotides, the CDR3 is TGTGCCAGCAGCTGGGGACAGGGCAGCTACGAGCAGTACTTC.

V is TRBV28 and J is TRBJ2-7, with 10 nucleotides matching TRBD2. The CDR3 has 14 residues. Trimming cost V 6 bases and J 4 bases; bases outside gene matches: 6. The germline V gene has CDR1 MDHEN and CDR2 SYDVKM. CDR3 coding DNA: TGTGCCAGCAGGCAAGCGGGAGGGAGGTACGAGCAGTACTTC. This codes for CASRQAGGRYEQYF.

The rearrangement joins TRBV28 to TRBJ1-2; 8 bases map to TRBD1. The CDR3 covers 15 residues. With V trimmed by 1 base and J by 8 bases, 9 bases remained unmatched. Germline CDR1 MDHEN, CDR2 SYDVKM. The CDR3 DNA reads as TGTGCCAGCAGTTTATCGGGTCAGGGGGCGAACGGCTACACCTTC. Translation: CASSLSGQGANGYTF.

The V gene is TRBV5-6, the J gene TRBJ2-7; 7 bases align to TRBD1. J gave up 2 bases and V 1 base, and 9 bases lay outside the gene matches. Germline V gene lookup returns CDR1 SGHDT and CDR2 YYEEEE. CDR3 size: 16 residues. In nucleotides, the CDR3 is TGTGCCAGCAGCTTGAGGCCTAGACAGGGAACCTACGAGCAGTACTTC. Amino acids: CASSLRPRQGTYEQYF.

This chain links TRBV7-2 with TRBJ2-7, with D perhaps given as TRBD1 or TRBD2 (5 bases each). Germline lookup yields CDR1 SGHTA and CDR2 FQGNSA. V was cut by 5 bases and J by 2 bases, with 16 bases left in between. There are 15 residues in the CDR3. CDR3 loop: CASSTAGTATYEQYF. The CDR3 bases are TGTGCCAGCAGCACAGCTGGGACGGCCACCTACGAGCAGTACTTC.

V usage is TRBV28 and J usage is TRBJ2-6, with TRBD1 identical over 7 bases. This CDR3 is 17 amino acids long. V trimming: 5 bases; J trimming: 0 bases; junction bases outside the gene matches: 7. From germline, CDR1 is MDHEN and CDR2 SYDVKM. The CDR3 DNA reads TGTGCCAGCAGTCGCCCGGGACAGCCCTCTGGGGCCAACGTCCTGACTTTC. Amino acids: CASSRPGQPSGANVLTF. The complete variable domain, with remaining parts taken from reference TRBV28 and TRBJ2-6, reads DVKVTQSSRYLVKRTGEKVFLECVQDMDHENMFWYRQDPGLGLRLIYFSYDVKMKEKGDIPEGYSVSREKKERFSLILESASTNQTSMYLCASSRPGQPSGANVLTFGAGSRLTVL.

This clone has only a few counts. The chain carries TRBV4-1 and TRBJ1-5, with 7 bases fitting TRBD1. V shed 3 bases and J 2 bases; nucleotides not matched to a gene: 10. The CDR3 spans 17 residues. Germline V lookup: CDR1 MGHRA, CDR2 YSYEKL. The CDR3 DNA reads TGCGCCAGCAGCCATACGATGGACAGGTTCCGCAATCAGCCCCAGCATTTT. Translation: CASSHTMDRFRNQPQHF.

V gene TRBV5-4 combines with J gene TRBJ2-7; 9 bases map to TRBD1. The CDR3 covers 15 residues. Germline values: CDR1 SGHNT, CDR2 YYREEE (reference sequence). The V gene end was trimmed by 4 bases and the J gene end by 2 bases; junction bases not matched to a gene: 7. CDR3 in DNA: TGTGCCAGCAGCCTAGGACAGGGGCAACCCTACGAGCAGTACTTC. This encodes CASSLGQGQPYEQYF.

The chain uses TRBV28 and TRBJ1-1; 7 bases match TRBD1. The J segment lost 10 bases and the V segment lost 5 bases, leaving 7 bases of the junction unmatched. This CDR3 has 12 amino acids. Germline V CDR1 and CDR2: MDHEN, SYDVKM. CDR3 sequence reads: CASSIRGNGAFF. As DNA, the CDR3 is TGTGCCAGCAGTATCAGGGGGAATGGAGCTTTCTTT. The full variable domain, with the rest looked up from reference TRBV28 and TRBJ1-1, is DVKVTQSSRYLVKRTGEKVFLECVQDMDHENMFWYRQDPGLGLRLIYFSYDVKMKEKGDIPEGYSVSREKKERFSLILESASTNQTSMYLCASSIRGNGAFFGQGTRLTVV.

The chain combines TRBV4-3 with TRBJ2-7; D remains ambiguous. Germline V CDR1 and CDR2: LGHNA, YSLEER. The CDR3 has 14 amino acids. The V end was cut by 3 bases, the J end by 4 bases, with 13 bases between. The CDR3 loop is CASSQGPSGYEQYF. The CDR3 DNA sequence: TGCGCCAGCAGCCAGGGTCCTAGTGGGTACGAGCAGTACTTC.

As to this clone: The sample contains more than one DNA sequence encoding this CDR3. The genes are TRBV5-6 and TRBJ2-6, with D uncertain. Trimming removed 2 bases at V and 0 bases at J, with 6 bases between. This CDR3 contains 15 residues. CDR1 is SGHDT and CDR2 is YYEEEE in the germline V gene. The CDR3 sequence: CASSLGGSGANVLTF. DNA for the CDR3: TGTGCCAGCAGCTTAGGTGGCTCTGGGGCCAACGTCCTGACTTTC.

The rearrangement uses TRBV5-4 and TRBJ2-2; 9 bases are a match to TRBD2. Germline lookup yields CDR1 SGHNT and CDR2 YYREEE (reference sequence). The CDR3 runs to 16 residues. V lost 5 bases and J lost 7; bases outside the gene matches: 12. CDR3 nucleotides: TGTGCCAGCAGTATAGCGGGAGTCGGCCGGTTCGGGGAGCTGTTTTTT. Protein sequence: CASSIAGVGRFGELFF.

This clone has a single count. The V call is TRBV2, the J call TRBJ2-7, with 7 bases aligning to TRBD1. With V trimmed by 6 bases and J by 0 bases, 5 bases remained unmatched. CDR1 SNHLY and CDR2 FYNNEI come from the germline V gene. This CDR3 is 14 amino acids long. CDR3 in DNA: TGTGCCAGCAGAGGGGACAGTTACTCCTACGAGCAGTACTTC. Translated, it gives CASRGDSYSYEQYF.

This chain connects TRBV28 to TRBJ1-5; TRBD1 matches 9 bases. The junction had 6 bases not matched to a gene; V was cut back by 6 bases and J by 3 bases. There are 15 residues in the CDR3. The germline gives CDR1 MDHEN, CDR2 SYDVKM. The CDR3 is CASSAGTGFNQPQHF. The CDR3 DNA reads TGTGCCAGCAGCGCCGGGACAGGGTTCAATCAGCCCCAGCATTTT.

The chain couples TRBV28 to TRBJ1-2, with D hard to call. Trimming pared 5 bases from V and 4 bases from J, leaving 20 bases between. Germline V gene sequence: CDR1 MDHEN, CDR2 SYDVKM. The CDR3 loop spans 16 amino acids. The CDR3 here is CASSPTSVQVLYGYTF. CDR3 coding DNA: TGTGCCAGCAGTCCGACCTCAGTCCAGGTCCTCTATGGCTACACCTTC.